This entry describes one T cell receptor beta chain. The authors built TCR beta libraries using iRepertoire HTBI primers and Arm-PCR of CDR3 regions. TCRdb called the multiplex PCR reads again in MiXCR, with one record for every CDR3 protein. Altogether about 500,000 distinct CDR3 sequences are present, around 15% being singletons, with the ten largest covering 9.5% to 15%. This sample was taken from a study of regulatory T cells in long-lasting Graves disease. Time point in this sample: newly diagnosed GD, antithyroid drugs for less than 3 months. From PBMCs, RNA was extracted and then used to make the TCR library. This CDR3 is built from 15 residues. CDR1 and CDR2 from the germline V gene are MNHNS and SASEGT. The trim removed 8 bases at V and 7 bases at J, leaving 13 bases unmatched. The sample was also reused in another study, on T cells in Graves' hyperthyroidism and ophthalmopathy.

Sequenced material: peripheral blood mononuclear cells (PBMCs), taken at new diagnosis, from a patient treated with antithyroid drugs. The chain is built from TRBV6-1 and TRBJ2-3; the match to TRBD2 covers 9 bases. This sequence was found in a man aged 40-49 years with Graves disease. The CDR3 here is CASSEREEPQHTQYF. The DNA of the CDR3 is TGTGCCAGCTCTGAGCGGGAGGAACCACAACATACGCAGTATTTT.